A selection of T cell receptor beta chains follows, all from one sample in a study of glioma-infiltrating T cells. Each CDR3 protein gets one entry after TCRdb re-called the multiplex PCR reads with MiXCR. The sample lists 150,000 or so distinct CDR3 sequences; about 39% were seen once. The specimen sequenced was glioma tissue, nonneoplastic brain tissue, or PBMCs (not recorded which). Receptor source: a human donor with low-grade glioma or glioblastoma, undergoing nonglioma brain surgery, or in good health (not recorded which). Each CDR3 is given with its conserved first and last residue. D genes are given only for firm matches. For some rows the clone size is stated as once, few or many, or as a class when expanded; others skip it.

J gene | V gene | clone size | D gene | CDR3 DNA | CDR3 protein
TRBJ2-6 | TRBV20-1 | few | NA | TGCAGTGCTCTGAACTCTGGGGCCAACGTCCTGACTTTC | CSALNSGANVLTF
TRBJ2-2 | TRBV5-4 | NA | NA | TGTGCCAGCAGCTTGGCGGCCGGGGGTACCGGGGAGCTGTTTTTT | CASSLAAGGTGELFF
TRBJ2-7 | TRBV10-3 | NA | NA | TGTGCCATCAGTGAGGCTAGTACGGTCGGCGAGCAGTACTTC | CAISEASTVGEQYF
TRBJ2-7 | TRBV24-1 | NA | TRBD1 | TGTGCCACCAGTGATACAGGGGGCTCCTACGAGCAGTACTTC | CATSDTGGSYEQYF
TRBJ1-5 | TRBV5-4 | NA | NA | TGTGCCAGCAGCTTTCGGGAGGGTAAACAGCCCCAGCATTTT | CASSFREGKQPQHF
TRBJ1-1 | TRBV3-1 | few | TRBD1 | TGTGCCAGCAGCCCCCAAGGGGGCGCTGAAGCTTTCTTT | CASSPQGGAEAFF
TRBJ2-3 | TRBV6-1 | many | TRBD2 | TGTGCCAGCAGTTTCGGAGCGGGAGTGGCAGATACGCAGTATTTT | CASSFGAGVADTQYF
TRBJ2-3 | TRBV6-1 | few | TRBD1 | TGTGCCAGCAGACTTTCCCAGGGGGTGTGGGATACGCAGTATTTT | CASRLSQGVWDTQYF
TRBJ2-3 | TRBV29-1 | NA | NA | TGCAGCGTTGAAGCCGGCGATCGGTATTTT | CSVEAGDRYF
TRBJ1-5 | TRBV6-1 | NA | TRBD1 | TGTGCCAGCAGACCACAGGGGATGAGCAATCAGCCCCAGCATTTT | CASRPQGMSNQPQHF
TRBJ2-5 | TRBV6-6 | few | NA | TGTGCCAGCAGTTACGGCAGTAAAGAGACCCAGTACTTC | CASSYGSKETQYF
TRBJ2-1 | TRBV15 | medium-sized | NA | TGTGCCACCAGCAGAGAGGGGCTAGTAAGGACAGTCCAGAATGAGCAGTTCTTC | CATSREGLVRTVQNEQFF
TRBJ2-3 | TRBV20-1 | NA | NA | TGCAGTGCTAGAGGAGGGGCTACGCAGTATTTT | CSARGGATQYF
TRBJ2-2 | TRBV6-5 | NA | NA | TGTGCCAGCAGTTACTCAAAAGGGTGGGACACCGGGGAGCTGTTTTTT | CASSYSKGWDTGELFF
TRBJ2-1 | TRBV12-5 | NA | NA | TGTGCTAGTGGTTTGGTGGACGGACCCCCAATCTTC | CASGLVDGPPIF
TRBJ1-5 | TRBV7-2 | few | TRBD1 | TGTGCCAGCAGCACCCGGACAGGGGGCAATCAGCCCCAGCATTTT | CASSTRTGGNQPQHF
TRBJ1-1 | TRBV6-1 | few | NA | TGTGCCAGCAGTGAAGCGCTTAGGGTCTTACGTGAAGCTTTCTTT | CASSEALRVLREAFF
TRBJ2-2 | TRBV12-3/TRBV12-4 | NA | NA | TGTGCCAGCAGGGCCGTGCAGTACACCGGGGAGCTGTTTTTT | CASRAVQYTGELFF
TRBJ1-6 | TRBV6-6 | few | NA | TGTGCCAGCAGTTACGACAGATATAATTCACCCCTCCACTTT | CASSYDRYNSPLHF
TRBJ2-7 | TRBV6-1 | many | NA | TGTGCCAGCACCAGGACAGCGGGGTACGAGCAGTACTTC | CASTRTAGYEQYF
TRBJ2-1 | TRBV6-1 | few | NA | TGTGCCAGCAGTCCGGACCAGGGGTACAATGAGCAGTTCTTC | CASSPDQGYNEQFF
TRBJ1-1 | TRBV19 | NA | NA | TGTGCCAGTAGTCCCACCACAGGGACCACTGAAGCTTTCTTT | CASSPTTGTTEAFF
TRBJ1-1 | TRBV14 | NA | NA | TGTGCCAGCAGCCAAGGACATTCGGTCACTGAAGCTTTCTTT | CASSQGHSVTEAFF
TRBJ2-3 | TRBV7-9 | NA | NA | TGTGCCAGCAGCCCACAACCGTTAGGCCCGCAGTATTTT | CASSPQPLGPQYF